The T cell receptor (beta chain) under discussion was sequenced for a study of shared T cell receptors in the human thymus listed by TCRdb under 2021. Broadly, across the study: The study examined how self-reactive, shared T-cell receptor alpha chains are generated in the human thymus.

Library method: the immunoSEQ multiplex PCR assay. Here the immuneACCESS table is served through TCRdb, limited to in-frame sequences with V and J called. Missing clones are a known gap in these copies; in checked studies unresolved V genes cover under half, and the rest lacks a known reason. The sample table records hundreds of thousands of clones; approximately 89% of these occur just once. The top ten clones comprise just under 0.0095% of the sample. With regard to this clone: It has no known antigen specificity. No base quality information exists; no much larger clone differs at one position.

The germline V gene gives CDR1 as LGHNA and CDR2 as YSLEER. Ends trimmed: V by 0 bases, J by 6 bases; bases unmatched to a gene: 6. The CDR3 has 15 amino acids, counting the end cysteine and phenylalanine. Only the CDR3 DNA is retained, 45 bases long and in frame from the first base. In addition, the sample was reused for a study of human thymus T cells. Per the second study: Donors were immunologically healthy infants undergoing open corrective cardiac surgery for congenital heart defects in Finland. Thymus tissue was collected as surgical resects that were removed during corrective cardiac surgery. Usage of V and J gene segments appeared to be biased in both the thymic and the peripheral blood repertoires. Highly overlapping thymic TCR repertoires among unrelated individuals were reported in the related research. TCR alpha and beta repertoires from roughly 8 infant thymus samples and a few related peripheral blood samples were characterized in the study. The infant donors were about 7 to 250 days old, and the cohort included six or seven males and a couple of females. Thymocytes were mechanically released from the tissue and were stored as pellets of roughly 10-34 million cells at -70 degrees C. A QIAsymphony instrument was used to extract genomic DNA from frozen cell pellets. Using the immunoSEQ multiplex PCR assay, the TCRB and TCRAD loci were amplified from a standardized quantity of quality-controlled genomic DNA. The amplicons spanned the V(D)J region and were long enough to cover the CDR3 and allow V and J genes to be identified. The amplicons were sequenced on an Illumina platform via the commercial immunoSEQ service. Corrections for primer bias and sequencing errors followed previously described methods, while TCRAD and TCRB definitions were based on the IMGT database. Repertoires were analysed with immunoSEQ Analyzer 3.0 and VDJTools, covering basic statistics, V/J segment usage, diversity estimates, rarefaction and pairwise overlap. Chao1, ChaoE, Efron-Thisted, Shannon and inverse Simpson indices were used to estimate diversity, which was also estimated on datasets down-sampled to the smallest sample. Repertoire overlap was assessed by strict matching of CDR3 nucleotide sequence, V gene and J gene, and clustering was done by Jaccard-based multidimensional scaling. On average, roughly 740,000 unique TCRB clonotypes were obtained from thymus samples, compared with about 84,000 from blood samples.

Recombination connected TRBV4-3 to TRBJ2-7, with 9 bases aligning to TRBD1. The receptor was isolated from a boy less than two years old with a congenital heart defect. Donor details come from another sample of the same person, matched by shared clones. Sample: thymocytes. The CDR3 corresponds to CASSQDVTGGAEQYF. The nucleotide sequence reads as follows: TGCGCCAGCAGCCAAGACGTGACAGGGGGGGCCGAGCAGTACTTC.